This T cell receptor beta chain emerged from a study of blood T cell repertoires in COVID-19. Study information: Samples of COVID-19 (acute and convalescent) were obtained from the United States, Italy and Spain. T cells, B-cell-depleted T cells, or PBMCs provided the cDNA or gDNA that served as material.

In the original processing: From reference gene primer amplification, estimates of nucleated cell counts were derived. Sequencing was performed with immunoSEQ multiplex PCR; in TCRdb, only in-frame clones are kept and a portion is missing. Clone size and the V and J calls come from that table; the DNA yielded D and trimming. The sample carries 70,000 to 85,000 clones, 82% recorded once. The ends lost 6 bases at V and 6 bases at J; junction bases unmatched: 14. Germline assignment: CDR1 LNHNV and CDR2 YYDKDF (reference sequence). This CDR3 region has 16 residues. This TCR came from a human donor in a cohort sampled during active COVID-19. The J gene is TRBJ2-1, the V gene TRBV15, with 7 bases fitting TRBD2. The sequencing sample was made of peripheral blood. CDR3 region: CATSAEWAGELNEQFF. The CDR3 DNA sequence: TGTGCCACCAGTGCGGAGTGGGCGGGGGAACTCAATGAGCAGTTCTTC.